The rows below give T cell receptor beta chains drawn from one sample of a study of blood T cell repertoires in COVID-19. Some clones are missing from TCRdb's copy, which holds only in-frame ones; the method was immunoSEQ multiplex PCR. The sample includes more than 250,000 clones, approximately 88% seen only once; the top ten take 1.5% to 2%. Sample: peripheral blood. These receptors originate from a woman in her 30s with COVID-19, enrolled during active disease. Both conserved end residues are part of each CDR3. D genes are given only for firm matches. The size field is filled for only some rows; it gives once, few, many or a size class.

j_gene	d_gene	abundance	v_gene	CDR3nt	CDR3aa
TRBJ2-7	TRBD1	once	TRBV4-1	TGCGCCAGCAGCCTTGACAACCGGGACAGCTACGAGCAGTACTTC	CASSLDNRDSYEQYF
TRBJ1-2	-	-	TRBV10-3	TGTGCCATCAGTGAGCACCCAGGGAAAGGCCGCGCTTCCGACTATGGCTACACCTTC	CAISEHPGKGRASDYGYTF
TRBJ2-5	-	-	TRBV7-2	TGTGCCAGCAGCTTCCAGGGGCCAGGGCGGGAGACCCAGTACTTC	CASSFQGPGRETQYF
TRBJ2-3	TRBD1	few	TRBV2	TGTGCCAGCAGCACCGGGACAGGTTCGGATACGCAGTATTTT	CASSTGTGSDTQYF
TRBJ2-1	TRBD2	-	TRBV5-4	TGTGCCAGCAGCCGGACTAGCGGGGGGGCCGCCTACAATGAGCAGTTCTTC	CASSRTSGGAAYNEQFF
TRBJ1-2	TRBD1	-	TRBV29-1	TGCAGCGTTGCCAGGACAGGAGCTAACTATGGCTACACCTTC	CSVARTGANYGYTF
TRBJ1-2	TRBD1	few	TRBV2	TGTGCCAGCAGTGAGGGACAGGGATTTAACTATGGCTACACCTTC	CASSEGQGFNYGYTF
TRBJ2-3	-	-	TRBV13	TGTGCCAGCAGCCGCGGACGCCGGGCGGGGGATACGCAGTATTTT	CASSRGRRAGDTQYF
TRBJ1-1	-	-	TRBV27	TGTGCCAGCAGTTTATCTGGAGGGGACACTGAAGCTTTCTTT	CASSLSGGDTEAFF
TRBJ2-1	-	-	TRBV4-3	TGCGCCAGCAGCCAAGCCAGGGGAAATGAGCAGTTCTTC	CASSQARGNEQFF
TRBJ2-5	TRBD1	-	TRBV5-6	TGTGCCAGCAGTACAGGGGGAGAGACCCAGTACTTC	CASSTGGETQYF
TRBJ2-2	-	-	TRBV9	TGTGCCAGCACGAGGACCGGGGAGCTGTTTTTT	CASTRTGELFF
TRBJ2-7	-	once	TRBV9	TGTGCCAGCAGCGTATTGGGGCTAAGGCAGGGAGGTTCAAAATACGAGCAGTACTTC	CASSVLGLRQGGSKYEQYF
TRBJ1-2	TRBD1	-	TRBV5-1	TGCGCCACCAGTCCCGGGACAGGAACCTATGGCTACACCTTC	CATSPGTGTYGYTF
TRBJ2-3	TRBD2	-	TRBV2	TGTGCCAGCAGTCAAGCGGGGGGAACAGATACGCAGTATTTT	CASSQAGGTDTQYF
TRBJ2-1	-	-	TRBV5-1	TGCGCCAGCAGCTTATTCTTGGCCGGGGACAATGAGCAGTTCTTC	CASSLFLAGDNEQFF
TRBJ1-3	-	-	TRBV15	TGTGCCACCAGCAGTGACAGGTTCTCCGGAAACACCATATATTTT	CATSSDRFSGNTIYF
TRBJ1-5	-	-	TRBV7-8	TGTGCCAGCAGCTTAGAGCCGTTAGGCAATCAGCCCCAGCATTTT	CASSLEPLGNQPQHF
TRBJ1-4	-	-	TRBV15	TGTGCCACCAGCCGACAAGGGGTCCAAGAAAAACTGTTTTTT	CATSRQGVQEKLFF
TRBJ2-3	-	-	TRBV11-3	TGTGCCAGCAGCTTAGAACTAGCTAGCACAGATACGCAGTATTTT	CASSLELASTDTQYF
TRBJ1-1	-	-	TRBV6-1	TGTGCCAGCAGTGAACTGGTTGAGGGATCGACTGAAGCTTTCTTT	CASSELVEGSTEAFF
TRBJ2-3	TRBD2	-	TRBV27	TGTGCCAGCATAGGAGCGGGGGGCCGAAATACGCAGTATTTT	CASIGAGGRNTQYF
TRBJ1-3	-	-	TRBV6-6	TGTGCCAGCAGCGGGGGGTACGGAAACACCATATATTTT	CASSGGYGNTIYF
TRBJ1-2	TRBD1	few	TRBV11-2	TGTGCCAGCACGGGACAGGGTGAATTTGGCTACACCTTC	CASTGQGEFGYTF
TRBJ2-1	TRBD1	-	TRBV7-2	TGTGCCAGCAGCAGAGACAGGGTTAACGAGCAGTTCTTC	CASSRDRVNEQFF
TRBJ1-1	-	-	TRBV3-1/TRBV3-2	TGTGCCAGCAGCCAAGTGGCGGGCAACACTGAAGCTTTCTTT	CASSQVAGNTEAFF
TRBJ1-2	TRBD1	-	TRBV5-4	TGTGCCAGCAGCACGGACGACAGGGTGTGGAATGGCTACACCTTC	CASSTDDRVWNGYTF
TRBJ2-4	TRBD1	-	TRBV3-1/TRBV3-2	TGTGCCAGCAGCGAAGACAGGGGTAACATTCAGTACTTC	CASSEDRGNIQYF
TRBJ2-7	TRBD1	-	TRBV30	TGTGCCTGGAGTGTCCCCCCAAGGGGGCAGGGGCAGTACTTC	CAWSVPPRGQGQYF
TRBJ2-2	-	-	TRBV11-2	TGTGCCAGCAGCCCCTCTAGCACCGGGGAGCTGTTTTTT	CASSPSSTGELFF
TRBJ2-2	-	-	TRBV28	TGTGCCAGCAGTTTGGGGCTCGGTTACACCGGGGAGCTGTTTTTT	CASSLGLGYTGELFF
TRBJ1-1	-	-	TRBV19	TGTGCCAGTAGTATGCAACAGATGAACACTGAAGCTTTCTTT	CASSMQQMNTEAFF
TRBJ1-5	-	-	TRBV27	TGTGCCAGCAGTTTATCTAGGGGAGGCGGTCAGCCCCAGCATTTT	CASSLSRGGGQPQHF
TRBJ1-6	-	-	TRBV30	TGTGCCTGGAGAGGCAGCCGTAGCTTCAATTCACCCCTCCACTTT	CAWRGSRSFNSPLHF
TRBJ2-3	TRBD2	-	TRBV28	TGTGCCAGCAGGAAGGTACTAGCGGGCTCAGATACGCAGTATTTT	CASRKVLAGSDTQYF
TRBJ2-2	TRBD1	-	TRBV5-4	TGTGCCAGCTGTAGGGACAGGGCCAACACCGGGGAGCTGTTTTTT	CASCRDRANTGELFF
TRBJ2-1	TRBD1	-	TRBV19	TGTGCCAGTAGTCTATCGACAGGGGGGAATGAGCAGTTCTTC	CASSLSTGGNEQFF
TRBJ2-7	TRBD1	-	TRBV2	TGTGCCAGCAGTCGGGAGCAGGGGGCGAGGGAGCAGTACTTC	CASSREQGAREQYF
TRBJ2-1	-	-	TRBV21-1	TGTGCCAGCAGCACAGGACATTACAATGAGCAGTTCTTC	CASSTGHYNEQFF
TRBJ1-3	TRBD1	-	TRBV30	TGTGCCTGGAGAGCGATGACAGGGTCAGGAAACACCATATATTTT	CAWRAMTGSGNTIYF
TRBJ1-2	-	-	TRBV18	TGTGCCAGCTCACCGTACCCAGGGAACTATGGCTACACCTTC	CASSPYPGNYGYTF
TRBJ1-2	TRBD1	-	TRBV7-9	TGTGCCAGCAGCCAGGGCGGGACAGGAGACGCTCTATATGGCTACACCTTC	CASSQGGTGDALYGYTF